The 13 T cell receptor beta chains below all came from one sample that was sequenced in a study of Ad26.COV2.S vaccination and SARS-CoV-2 variants (dated by TCRdb to the early 2020s). What the treatment or condition label conveys for this sample: roughly 19 received Ad26.COV2.S at low or high dose, single or two shots; 5 received placebo; per-sample allocation not given. Repertoires of vaccine and placebo recipients were sequenced from samples collected on day 63 after the first injection. Library construction relied on the immunoSEQ multiplex PCR assay. Not all clones reach the TCRdb copy of this immuneACCESS table, which keeps in-frame sequences only. Checked studies attribute under half of the gap to unresolved V genes and leave the rest unexplained. In all, the sample holds about 410,000 clones, and over 75% of those were seen once. About 1.9% of the sample belongs to the ten largest clones.

Sequencing used peripheral blood, obtained in a trial of Ad26.COV2.S vaccine versus placebo. The receptors come from a person aged 18 to 65 who received the Ad26.COV2.S COVID-19 vaccine or a placebo.

This chain connects TRBV19 to TRBJ1-1; D is possibly TRBD1 (6 bases). Trimming pared 4 bases from V and 4 bases from J, leaving 16 bases between. The CDR3 runs to 15 residues. Looked up from germline, CDR1 is LNHDA and CDR2 is SQIVND (reference sequence). In nucleotides, the CDR3 is TGTGCCAGTAGTACGACGGGACAAGGGATCACTGAAGCTTTCTTT. It specifies CASSTTGQGITEAFF.

The chain employs TRBV5-1 and TRBJ1-1; D gene ambiguous. Trimming cost V 6 bases and J 5 bases, with 11 bases left between them. The germline CDR1 and CDR2 sequences are SGHRS and YFSETQ. The CDR3 runs 12 residues. As DNA, the CDR3 is TGCGCCAGCAAAATAGGATCTACTGAAGCTTTCTTT. This encodes CASKIGSTEAFF. Variable domain in full (rest from reference TRBV5-1 and TRBJ1-1): KAGVTQTPRYLIKTRGQQVTLSCSPISGHRSVSWYQQTPGQGLQFLFEYFSETQRNKGNFPGRFSGRQFSNSRSEMNVSTLELGDSALYLCASKIGSTEAFFGQGTRLTVV.

The V gene is TRBV18, the J gene TRBJ2-1; TRBD2 matches at 9 bases. The CDR3 is made up of 15 amino acids. Trimming removed 5 bases from V and 10 bases from J; junction bases left unmatched: 12. In germline, CDR1 is KGHSH, CDR2 LQKENI. The CDR3 spells CASSSKRGVVTEQFF. In DNA, the CDR3 is TGTGCCAGCTCAAGTAAGCGGGGGGTCGTAACGGAGCAGTTCTTC.

The chain combines TRBV5-1 with TRBJ2-1; 8 bases are a match to TRBD2. V gave up 2 bases and J gave up 0 bases; unmatched junction bases: 7. CDR1 and CDR2 from the germline V gene are SGHRS and YFSETQ. The CDR3 runs 17 residues. The chain's CDR3 is CASSLRAGEPSYNEQFF. The CDR3 DNA sequence: TGCGCCAGCAGCTTAAGAGCGGGAGAGCCCTCCTACAATGAGCAGTTCTTC. Supplemented by reference TRBV5-1 and TRBJ2-1, the full variable domain reads KAGVTQTPRYLIKTRGQQVTLSCSPISGHRSVSWYQQTPGQGLQFLFEYFSETQRNKGNFPGRFSGRQFSNSRSEMNVSTLELGDSALYLCASSLRAGEPSYNEQFFGPGTRLTVL.

This clone was observed a handful of times. CDR3 DNA: TGTGCCAGCGAGTTGGGGGTAGGGCCCGGTCAGCCCCAGCATTTT. Translating it yields CASELGVGPGQPQHF. The rearrangement joins TRBV6-5 to TRBJ1-5, with D possibly being TRBD1 (5 bases). V was shortened by 8 bases and J by 6 bases, with 20 bases between the two germline ends. Germline V CDR1 and CDR2: MNHEY, SVGAGI. This CDR3 spans 15 amino acids.

The chain combines TRBV9 with TRBJ2-3; 7 bases are a match to TRBD2. This CDR3 comprises 16 residues. The J segment lost 0 bases and the V segment lost 0 bases, leaving 4 bases of the junction unmatched. The V gene's germline CDR1 is SGDLS and CDR2 YYNGEE. The CDR3 DNA sequence: TGTGCCAGCAGCGTAGATACCGGGAGGAGCACAGATACGCAGTATTTT. Amino acids: CASSVDTGRSTDTQYF.

The chain combines TRBV5-1 with TRBJ2-3; 8 positions match TRBD2. V shed 0 bases and J 3 bases; nucleotides not matched to a gene: 6. The CDR3 has 16 residues. Germline values: CDR1 SGHRS, CDR2 YFSETQ. The CDR3 nucleotides are TGCGCCAGCAGCTTGGGTAGCGGGATAAGGACAGATACGCAGTATTTT. Its translation is CASSLGSGIRTDTQYF.

The rearrangement joins TRBV5-1 to TRBJ2-3; 10 positions match TRBD1. The germline V gene has CDR1 SGHRS and CDR2 YFSETQ. The CDR3 has 17 amino acids. V was pared by 0 bases and J by 6 bases, with 10 bases of the junction left unmatched. The CDR3 DNA reads as TGCGCCAGCAGCTTGGCGGGGGGGACAGGGGTCACGGATACGCAGTATTTT. It encodes CASSLAGGTGVTDTQYF.

The chain employs TRBV6-5 and TRBJ1-3; D remains unclear. CDR3 length equals 14 residues. V was clipped by 8 bases and J by 0 bases, with 11 bases between them. Germline-derived CDR1 and CDR2 are MNHEY and SVGAGI. CDR3: CASLRRSSGNTIYF. CDR3 DNA sequence: TGTGCCAGCCTGAGGAGATCCTCTGGAAACACCATATATTTT.

The J gene is TRBJ2-1, the V gene TRBV18; 11 bases agree with TRBD2. V lost 6 bases, J lost 7 bases, and 5 bases stayed unmatched. CDR1 KGHSH and CDR2 LQKENI come from the germline V gene. The CDR3 length is 14 residues. This chain's CDR3 is CASSPIAGGNEQFF. CDR3 DNA: TGTGCCAGCTCTCCTATAGCGGGAGGGAATGAGCAGTTCTTC.

The chain employs TRBV21-1 and TRBJ1-2; the table assigns TRBD1, which was not confirmed against the DNA. TRBV21-1 is given as a pseudogene. This CDR3 contains 17 residues. Written as DNA, the CDR3 is TGTGCCAGCTACACCCGACAGGGTAGTGGGTGCATCTATGGCTACACCTTC. Its translation: CASYTRQGSGCIYGYTF.

The V and J genes are TRBV2 and TRBJ2-2, with 7 bases matching TRBD2. Trimming cost V 7 bases and J 4 bases; bases outside gene matches: 9. Looked up from germline, CDR1 is SNHLY and CDR2 is FYNNEI. The CDR3 is 15 amino acids. The chain's CDR3 is CASKRLAEITGELFF. As DNA, the CDR3 is TGTGCCAGCAAAAGGCTAGCGGAGATCACCGGGGAGCTGTTTTTT.

The chain recombines TRBV7-6 with TRBJ2-2, with TRBD1 identical over 7 bases. Germline CDR1 and CDR2: SGHVS and FNYEAQ. V was clipped by 4 bases and J by 4 bases; unmatched bases: 6. This CDR3 region has 15 residues. For the CDR3, the DNA is TGTGCCAGCAGCTCTACAGGGGATGGCACCGGGGAGCTGTTTTTT. Its protein is CASSSTGDGTGELFF.